This is a list of T cell receptor beta chains from one sample in a study of control samples from healthy donors and cancer patients. Profiled with immunoSEQ multiplex PCR; TCRdb holds only in-frame clones, not every one. Of roughly 150,000 clones detected, 93% appear once; the ten largest clones hold about 2.4%. The specimen was blood. Receptor source: a middle-aged man in good health. The CDR3 runs from the conserved cysteine through the conserved F or W. Each record gives: clone size, J gene, V gene, D gene, CDR3 DNA, CDR3 protein. The D gene is left open where the match is weak. Clone size is not always given. Where it is, it says once, few, many or a class for expanded clones.

clone size: once
J gene: TRBJ1-5
V gene: TRBV27
D gene: .
CDR3 DNA: TGTGCCAGCAGCTTCACCAATCAGCCCCAGCATTTT
CDR3 protein: CASSFTNQPQHF

clone size: .
J gene: TRBJ2-5
V gene: TRBV27
D gene: TRBD1
CDR3 DNA: TGTGCCAGCAGGTGGACAGGGGGAGGAGAGACCCAGTACTTC
CDR3 protein: CASRWTGGGETQYF

clone size: .
J gene: TRBJ2-1
V gene: TRBV10-3
D gene: TRBD2
CDR3 DNA: TGTGCCAACGGCGGGACTAGCAGCCACAATGAGCAGTTCTTC
CDR3 protein: CANGGTSSHNEQFF

clone size: .
J gene: TRBJ2-2
V gene: TRBV12-3/TRBV12-4
D gene: .
CDR3 DNA: TGTGCCAGCAGCCGACAGGCTACCGGGGAGCTGTTTTTT
CDR3 protein: CASSRQATGELFF

clone size: .
J gene: TRBJ2-5
V gene: TRBV5-1
D gene: TRBD1
CDR3 DNA: TGCGCCAGCAGCTTGGGGGGACAGGGGTTTCGAGAGACCCAGTACTTC
CDR3 protein: CASSLGGQGFRETQYF

clone size: once
J gene: TRBJ1-1
V gene: TRBV6-2/TRBV6-3
D gene: TRBD1
CDR3 DNA: TGTGCCAGCAGTTCGCCCGGACAGGTCGGCTTCTTT
CDR3 protein: CASSSPGQVGFF

clone size: .
J gene: TRBJ1-2
V gene: TRBV5-1
D gene: .
CDR3 DNA: TGCGCCAGCAGCTTGAGCAAGGAGGGCTACACCTTC
CDR3 protein: CASSLSKEGYTF

clone size: .
J gene: TRBJ2-1
V gene: TRBV13
D gene: TRBD2
CDR3 DNA: TGTGCCAGCAGCTCAATTATGGGACAGATGACTAGCGGGAGGGGGAATGAGCAGTTCTTC
CDR3 protein: CASSSIMGQMTSGRGNEQFF

clone size: .
J gene: TRBJ2-6
V gene: TRBV9
D gene: .
CDR3 DNA: TGTGCCAGCAGCTCAATCTCTGGGGCCAACGTCCTGACTTTC
CDR3 protein: CASSSISGANVLTF

clone size: .
J gene: TRBJ1-3
V gene: TRBV27
D gene: .
CDR3 DNA: TGTGCCAGCAGAGGGGGGACTGCCTCTGGAAACACCATATATTTT
CDR3 protein: CASRGGTASGNTIYF